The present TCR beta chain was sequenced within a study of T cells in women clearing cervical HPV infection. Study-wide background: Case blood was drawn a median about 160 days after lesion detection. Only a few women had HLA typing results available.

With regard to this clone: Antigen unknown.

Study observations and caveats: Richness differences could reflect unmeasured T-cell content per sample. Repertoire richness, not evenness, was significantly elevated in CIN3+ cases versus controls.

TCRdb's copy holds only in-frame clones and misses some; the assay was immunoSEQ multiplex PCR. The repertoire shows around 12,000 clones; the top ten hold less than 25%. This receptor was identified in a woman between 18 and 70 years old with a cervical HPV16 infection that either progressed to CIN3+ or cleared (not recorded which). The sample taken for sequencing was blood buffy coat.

The CDR3 bases that were read are TGTGCCTGGATCGGCCGGGGGGGGGTTCTCCCAGATACG. This encodes CAWIGRGGVLPDT. The CDR3 in full is CAWIGRGGVLPDTQYF. The chain employs TRBV30 and TRBJ2-3, with 8 nucleotides matching TRBD2. The read falls 3 residues short of the CDR3 end, and the missing part is taken from the germline J gene. The CDR3 totals 16 residues. The germline V gene has CDR1 GTSNPN and CDR2 SVGIG (reference sequence). The junction had 13 bases not matched to a gene; V was cut back by 4 bases and J by 4 bases.